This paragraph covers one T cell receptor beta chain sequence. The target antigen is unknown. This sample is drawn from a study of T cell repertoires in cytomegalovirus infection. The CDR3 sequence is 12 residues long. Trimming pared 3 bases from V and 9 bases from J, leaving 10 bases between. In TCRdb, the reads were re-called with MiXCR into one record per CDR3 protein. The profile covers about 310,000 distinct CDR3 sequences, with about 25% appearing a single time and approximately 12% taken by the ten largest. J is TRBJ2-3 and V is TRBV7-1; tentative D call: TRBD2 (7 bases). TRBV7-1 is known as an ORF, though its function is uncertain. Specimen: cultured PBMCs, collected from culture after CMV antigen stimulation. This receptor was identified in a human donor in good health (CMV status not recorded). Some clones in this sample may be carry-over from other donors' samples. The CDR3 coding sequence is TGTGCCAGCAGCTCGGAGGGGGGGACGCAGTATTTT. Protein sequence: CASSSEGGTQYF.